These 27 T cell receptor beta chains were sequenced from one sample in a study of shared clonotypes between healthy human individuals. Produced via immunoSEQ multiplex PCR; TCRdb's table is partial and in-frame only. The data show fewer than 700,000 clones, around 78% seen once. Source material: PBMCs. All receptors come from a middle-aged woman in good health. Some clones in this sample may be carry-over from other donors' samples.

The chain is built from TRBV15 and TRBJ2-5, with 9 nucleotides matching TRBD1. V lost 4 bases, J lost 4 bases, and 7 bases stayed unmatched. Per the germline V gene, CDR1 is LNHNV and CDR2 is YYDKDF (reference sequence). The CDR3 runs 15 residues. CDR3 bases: TGTGCCACCAGCAACCGGGACAGGGTACGAGAGACCCAGTACTTC. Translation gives CATSNRDRVRETQYF.

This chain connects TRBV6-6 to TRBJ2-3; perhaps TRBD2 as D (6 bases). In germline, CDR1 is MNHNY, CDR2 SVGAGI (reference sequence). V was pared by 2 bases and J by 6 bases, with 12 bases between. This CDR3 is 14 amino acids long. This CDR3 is CASSYALADDTQYF. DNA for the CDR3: TGTGCCAGCAGTTACGCACTAGCAGACGATACGCAGTATTTT.

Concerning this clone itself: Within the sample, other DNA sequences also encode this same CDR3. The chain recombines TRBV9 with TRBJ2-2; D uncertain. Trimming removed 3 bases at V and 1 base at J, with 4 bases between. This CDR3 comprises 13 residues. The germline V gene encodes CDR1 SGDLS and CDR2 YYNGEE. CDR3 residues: CASSGKNTGELFF. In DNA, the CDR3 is TGTGCCAGCAGCGGAAAGAACACCGGGGAGCTGTTTTTT.

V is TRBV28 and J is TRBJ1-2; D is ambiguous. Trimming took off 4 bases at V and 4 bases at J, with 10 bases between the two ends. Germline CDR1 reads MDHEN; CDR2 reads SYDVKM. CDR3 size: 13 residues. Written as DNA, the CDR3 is TGTGCCAGCAGTTCACCCGGAGGCTATGGCTACACCTTC. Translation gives CASSSPGGYGYTF.

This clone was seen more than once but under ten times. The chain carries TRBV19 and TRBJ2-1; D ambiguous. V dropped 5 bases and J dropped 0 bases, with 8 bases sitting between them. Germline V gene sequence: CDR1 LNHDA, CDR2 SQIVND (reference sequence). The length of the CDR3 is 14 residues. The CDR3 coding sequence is TGTGCCAGTAGTTTGCGGAACTCCTACAATGAGCAGTTCTTC. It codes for CASSLRNSYNEQFF.

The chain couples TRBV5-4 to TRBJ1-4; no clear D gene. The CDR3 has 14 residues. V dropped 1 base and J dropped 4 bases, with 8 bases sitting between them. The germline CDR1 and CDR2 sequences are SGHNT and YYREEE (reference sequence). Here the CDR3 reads CASSLTGVNEKLFF. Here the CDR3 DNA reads TGTGCCAGCAGCTTGACCGGGGTTAATGAAAAACTGTTTTTT.

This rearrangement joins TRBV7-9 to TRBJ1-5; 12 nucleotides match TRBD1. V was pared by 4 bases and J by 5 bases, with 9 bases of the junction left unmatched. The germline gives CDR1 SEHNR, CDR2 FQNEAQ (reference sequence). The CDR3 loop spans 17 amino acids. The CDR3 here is CASSSDHRDRGHQPQHF. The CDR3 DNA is TGTGCCAGCAGCTCCGATCACCGGGACAGGGGGCATCAGCCCCAGCATTTT.

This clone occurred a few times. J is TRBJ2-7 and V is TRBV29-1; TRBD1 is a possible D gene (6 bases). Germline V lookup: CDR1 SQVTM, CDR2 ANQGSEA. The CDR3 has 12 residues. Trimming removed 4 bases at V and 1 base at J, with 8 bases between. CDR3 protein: CSVVTGSYEQYF. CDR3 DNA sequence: TGCAGCGTTGTTACAGGGTCCTACGAGCAGTACTTC.

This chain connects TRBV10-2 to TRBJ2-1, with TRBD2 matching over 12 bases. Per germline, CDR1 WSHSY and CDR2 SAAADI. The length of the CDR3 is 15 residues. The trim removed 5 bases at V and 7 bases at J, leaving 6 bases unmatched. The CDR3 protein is CASSKLAGGGNEQFF. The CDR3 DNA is TGCGCCAGCAGTAAACTAGCGGGAGGAGGGAATGAGCAGTTCTTC.

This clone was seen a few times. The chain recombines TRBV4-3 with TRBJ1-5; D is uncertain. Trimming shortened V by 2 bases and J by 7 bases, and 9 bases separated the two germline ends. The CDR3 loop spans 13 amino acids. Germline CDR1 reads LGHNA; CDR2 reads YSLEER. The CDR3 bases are TGCGCCAGCAGCCAAAGGCTAGGACAGCCCCAGCATTTT. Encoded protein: CASSQRLGQPQHF.

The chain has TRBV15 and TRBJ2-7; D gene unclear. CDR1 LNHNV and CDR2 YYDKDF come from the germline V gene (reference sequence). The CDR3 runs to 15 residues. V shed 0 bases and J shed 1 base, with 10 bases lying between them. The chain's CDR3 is CATSRDHTQSYEQYF. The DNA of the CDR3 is TGTGCCACCAGCAGAGATCACACCCAGTCCTACGAGCAGTACTTC. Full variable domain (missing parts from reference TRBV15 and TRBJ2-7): DAMVIQNPRYQVTQFGKPVTLSCSQTLNHNVMYWYQQKSSQAPKLLFHYYDKDFNNEADTPDNFQSRRPNTSFCFLDIRSPGLGDTAMYLCATSRDHTQSYEQYFGPGTRLTVT.

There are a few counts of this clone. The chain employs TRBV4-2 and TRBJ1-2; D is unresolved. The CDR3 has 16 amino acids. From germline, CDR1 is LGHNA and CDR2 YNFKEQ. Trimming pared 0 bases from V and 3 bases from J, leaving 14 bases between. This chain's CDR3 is CASSQDEGSAYYGYTF. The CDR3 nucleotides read TGTGCCAGCAGCCAAGATGAAGGCAGCGCCTACTATGGCTACACCTTC.

The CDR3 sequence is CASTRGGGRGYGYTF. The CDR3 bases are TGTGCCAGCACCCGGGGAGGGGGCCGGGGCTATGGCTACACCTTC. The chain carries TRBV6-1 and TRBJ1-2; 7 bases align to TRBD1. Per the germline V gene, CDR1 is MNHNS and CDR2 is SASEGT. This CDR3 contains 15 residues. V trimming: 7 bases; J trimming: 4 bases; junction bases outside the gene matches: 12.

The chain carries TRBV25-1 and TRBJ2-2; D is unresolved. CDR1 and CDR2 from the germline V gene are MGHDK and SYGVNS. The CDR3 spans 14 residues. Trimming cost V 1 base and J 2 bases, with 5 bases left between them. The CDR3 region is CASSELGNTGELFF. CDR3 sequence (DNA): TGTGCCAGCAGTGAATTGGGAAACACCGGGGAGCTGTTTTTT.

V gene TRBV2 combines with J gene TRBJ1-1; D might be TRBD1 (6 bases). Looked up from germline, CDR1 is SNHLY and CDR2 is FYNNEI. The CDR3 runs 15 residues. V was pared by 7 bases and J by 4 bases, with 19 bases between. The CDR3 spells CASIQSDRMATEAFF. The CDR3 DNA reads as TGTGCCAGCATCCAATCCGACAGGATGGCCACTGAAGCTTTCTTT.

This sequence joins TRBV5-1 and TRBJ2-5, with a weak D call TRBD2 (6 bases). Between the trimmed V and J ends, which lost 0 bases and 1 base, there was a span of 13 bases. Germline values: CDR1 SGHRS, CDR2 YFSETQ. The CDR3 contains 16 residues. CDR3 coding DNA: TGCGCCAGCAGCTTGGCCGTCGGGGGAGCCCAAGAGACCCAGTACTTC. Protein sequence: CASSLAVGGAQETQYF.

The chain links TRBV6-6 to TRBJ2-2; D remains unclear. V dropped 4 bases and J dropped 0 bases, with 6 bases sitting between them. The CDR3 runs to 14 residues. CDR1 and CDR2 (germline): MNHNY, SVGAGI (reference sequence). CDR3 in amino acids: CASSFRPNTGELFF. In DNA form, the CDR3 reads TGTGCCAGCAGTTTCCGACCGAACACCGGGGAGCTGTTTTTT.

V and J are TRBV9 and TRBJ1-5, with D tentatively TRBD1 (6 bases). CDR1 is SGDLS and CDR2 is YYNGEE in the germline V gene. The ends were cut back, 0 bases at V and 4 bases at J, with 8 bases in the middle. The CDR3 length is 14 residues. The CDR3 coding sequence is TGTGCCAGCAGCGTAGGGGGGGCGAATCAGCCCCAGCATTTT. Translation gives CASSVGGANQPQHF.

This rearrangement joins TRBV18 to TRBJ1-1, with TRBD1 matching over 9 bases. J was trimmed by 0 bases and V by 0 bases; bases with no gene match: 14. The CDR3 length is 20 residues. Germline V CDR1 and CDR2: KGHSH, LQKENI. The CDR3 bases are TGTGCCAGCTCACCACCGTCAGGACAGGGGACTTCGCCCTTGAACACTGAAGCTTTCTTT. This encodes CASSPPSGQGTSPLNTEAFF.

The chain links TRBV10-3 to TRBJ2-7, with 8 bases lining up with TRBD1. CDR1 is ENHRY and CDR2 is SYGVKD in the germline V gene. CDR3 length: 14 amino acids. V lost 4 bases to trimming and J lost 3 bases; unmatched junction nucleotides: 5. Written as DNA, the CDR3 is TGTGCCATCAGTGTCTATGACAGGGGCTACGAGCAGTACTTC. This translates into CAISVYDRGYEQYF.

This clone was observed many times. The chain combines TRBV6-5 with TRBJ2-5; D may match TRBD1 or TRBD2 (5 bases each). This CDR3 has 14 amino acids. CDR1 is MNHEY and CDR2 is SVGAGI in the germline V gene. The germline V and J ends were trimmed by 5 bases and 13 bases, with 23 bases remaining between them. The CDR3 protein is CASSRQEGPNTRYF. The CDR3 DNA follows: TGTGCCAGCAGTCGACAAGAGGGACCCAATACACGGTACTTC.

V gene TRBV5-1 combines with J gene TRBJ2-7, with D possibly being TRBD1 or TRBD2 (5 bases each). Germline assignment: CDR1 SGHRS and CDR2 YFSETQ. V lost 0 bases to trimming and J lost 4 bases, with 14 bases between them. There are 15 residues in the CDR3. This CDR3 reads CASSLEGTRPYEQYF. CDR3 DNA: TGCGCCAGCAGCTTGGAGGGGACCCGGCCATACGAGCAGTACTTC.

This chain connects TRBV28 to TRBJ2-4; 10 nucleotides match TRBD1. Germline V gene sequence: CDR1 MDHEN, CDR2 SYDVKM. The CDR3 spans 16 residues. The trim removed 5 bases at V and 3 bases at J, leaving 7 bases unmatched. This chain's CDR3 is CASSPGQGVVKNIQYF. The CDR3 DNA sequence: TGTGCCAGCAGTCCAGGACAGGGGGTTGTCAAAAACATTCAGTACTTC.

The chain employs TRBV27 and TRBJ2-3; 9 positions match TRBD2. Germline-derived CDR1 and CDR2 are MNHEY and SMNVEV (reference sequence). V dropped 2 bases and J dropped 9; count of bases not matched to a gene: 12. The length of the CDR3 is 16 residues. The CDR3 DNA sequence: TGTGCCAGCAGTTTAGGGGGAGCGGGAGGATGGATGACGCAGTATTTT. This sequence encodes CASSLGGAGGWMTQYF.

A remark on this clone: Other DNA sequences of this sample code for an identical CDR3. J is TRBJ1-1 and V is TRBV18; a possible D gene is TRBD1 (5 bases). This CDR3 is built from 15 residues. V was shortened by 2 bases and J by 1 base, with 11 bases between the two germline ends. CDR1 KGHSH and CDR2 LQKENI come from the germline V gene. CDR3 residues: CASSPSSGENTEAFF. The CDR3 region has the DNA TGTGCCAGCTCACCATCTTCGGGGGAGAACACTGAAGCTTTCTTT.

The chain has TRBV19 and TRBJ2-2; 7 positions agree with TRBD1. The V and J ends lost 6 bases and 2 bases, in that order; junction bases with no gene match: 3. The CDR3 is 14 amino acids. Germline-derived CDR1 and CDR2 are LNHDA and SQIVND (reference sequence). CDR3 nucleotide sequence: TGTGCCAGTAGAGGGGGCTTAAACACCGGGGAGCTGTTTTTT. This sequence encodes CASRGGLNTGELFF.

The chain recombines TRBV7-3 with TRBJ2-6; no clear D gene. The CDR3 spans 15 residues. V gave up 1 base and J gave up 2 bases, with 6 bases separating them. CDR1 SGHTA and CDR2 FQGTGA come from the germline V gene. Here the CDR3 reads CASSLSGAGANVLTF. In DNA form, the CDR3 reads TGTGCCAGCAGCTTAAGTGGGGCTGGGGCCAACGTCCTGACTTTC.